These 17 T cell receptor beta chains were sequenced from one sample in a study of CD8 T cells in Susac syndrome (dated by TCRdb to the late 2010s). Preparation of the library involved the immunoSEQ multiplex PCR assay. RNA was extracted using the RNeasy kit, and about 0.5 to 1 ug of the RNA was reverse transcribed with random hexamers. TCRdb applied fastp at Q25 and MiXCR to the public reads, then kept only in-frame beta chains. Duplicate CDR3 protein sequences are folded into a single record with the most common DNA and genes. In all, the sample holds 140,000 or so distinct CDR3 sequences, and roughly 94% of those were seen once. Of the sample, 0.065% to 0.1% is held by the ten largest clones. The sample comprised CD4+ T cells from PBMCs. The source of these receptors is a human donor in good health.

V and J are TRBV19 and TRBJ2-4; 14 bases are shared with TRBD2. This CDR3 is 18 amino acids long. Germline lookup yields CDR1 LNHDA and CDR2 SQIVND (reference sequence). After removal of 5 bases from V and 1 base from J, the junction contained 7 bases not matched to a gene. CDR3 bases: TGTGCCAGTAGTTCGGGACTAGCGGGAGCTAACGCCAAAAACATTCAGTACTTC. Translated, it gives CASSSGLAGANAKNIQYF.

The gene calls are TRBV9 and TRBJ1-1; possibly TRBD1 for D (5 bases). The CDR3 is made up of 15 amino acids. Germline V gene data show CDR1 as SGDLS and CDR2 as YYNGEE. Deletions cut 4 bases from V and 5 bases from J, with 18 bases between. The CDR3: CASSSGGAQGTEAFF. CDR3 DNA sequence: TGTGCCAGCAGCTCCGGCGGGGCTCAGGGTACTGAAGCTTTCTTT.

V and J are TRBV30 and TRBJ2-1; 8 bases line up with TRBD2. This CDR3 contains 15 residues. V lost 4 bases, J lost 8 bases, and 13 bases stayed unmatched. From germline, CDR1 is GTSNPN and CDR2 SVGIG (reference sequence). CDR3 nucleotides: TGTGCCTGGATCCCGCAGGGGAGCGGGAGCGATGAGCAGTTCTTC. Translation gives CAWIPQGSGSDEQFF. Together with reference TRBV30 and TRBJ2-1, the CDR3 gives the full variable domain: SQTIHQWPATLVQPVGSPLSLECTVEGTSNPNLYWYRQAAGRGLQLLFYSVGIGQISSEVPQNLSASRPQDRQFILSSKKLLLSDSGFYLCAWIPQGSGSDEQFFGPGTRLTVL.

J is TRBJ1-2 and V is TRBV15; D ambiguous. The V and J ends lost 0 bases and 4 bases respectively, with 9 bases between them. Germline-derived CDR1 and CDR2 are LNHNV and YYDKDF (reference sequence). There are 14 residues in the CDR3. CDR3: CATSRDHSSYGYTF. DNA of the CDR3: TGTGCCACCAGCAGAGATCACAGCAGCTATGGCTACACCTTC.

This sequence joins TRBV5-1 and TRBJ1-1, with D perhaps matching TRBD1 (6 bases). The ends were cut back, 1 base at V and 5 bases at J, with 12 bases in the middle. The CDR3 has 14 amino acids. Germline loops: CDR1 SGHRS, CDR2 YFSETQ. Here the CDR3 reads CASSLNGGWTEAFF. CDR3 bases: TGCGCCAGCAGCTTGAATGGGGGCTGGACTGAAGCTTTCTTT.

This chain connects TRBV19 to TRBJ1-5; 7 bases fit TRBD1. Germline V gene lookup returns CDR1 LNHDA and CDR2 SQIVND (reference sequence). V trimming: 2 bases; J trimming: 0 bases; junction bases outside the gene matches: 4. The CDR3 is made up of 16 amino acids. The CDR3 region has the DNA TGTGCCAGTAGTATAACAACAGGGGTTAGCAATCAGCCCCAGCATTTT. This encodes CASSITTGVSNQPQHF.

The chain couples TRBV24-1 to TRBJ2-3; perhaps TRBD2 as D (5 bases). CDR1 KGHDR and CDR2 SFDVKD come from the germline V gene. The CDR3 consists of 19 residues. Trimming cost V 0 bases and J 0 bases, with 18 bases left between them. The CDR3 reads CATSDLPVGADFSTDTQYF. CDR3 sequence (DNA): TGTGCCACCAGTGATTTGCCGGTGGGAGCAGATTTTAGCACAGATACGCAGTATTTT.

The chain joins TRBV19 to TRBJ1-2; D uncertain. CDR3 length: 12 residues. The V gene's germline CDR1 is LNHDA and CDR2 SQIVND (reference sequence). Between the trimmed V and J ends, which lost 6 bases and 8 bases, there was a span of 13 bases. The CDR3 region is CASSTWQGGYTF. DNA for the CDR3: TGTGCCAGTAGCACCTGGCAAGGCGGCTACACCTTC. The entire variable domain, with the rest obtained from reference TRBV19 and TRBJ1-2, is as follows: DGGITQSPKYLFRKEGQNVTLSCEQNLNHDAMYWYRQDPGQGLRLIYYSQIVNDFQKGDIAEGYSVSREKKESFPLTVTSAQKNPTAFYLCASSTWQGGYTFGSGTRLTVV.

The chain uses TRBV10-3 and TRBJ1-2, with 11 nucleotides matching TRBD1. Germline V CDR1 and CDR2: ENHRY, SYGVKD. Trimming took 10 bases from V and 7 from J; bases not matched to a gene: 8. The CDR3 is 13 residues long. CDR3 protein: CATRDRGVGGYTF. CDR3 sequence (DNA): TGTGCCACGCGGGACAGGGGGGTAGGTGGCTACACCTTC.

The count of this clonotype is one. The chain employs TRBV10-3 and TRBJ2-1, with 8 bases fitting TRBD2. The length of the CDR3 is 15 residues. J gave up 2 bases and V 3 bases, and 3 bases lay outside the gene matches. Germline V gene sequence: CDR1 ENHRY, CDR2 SYGVKD. The CDR3 region has the DNA TGTGCCATCAGTGAAAGCGGGAGTACCTACAATGAGCAGTTCTTC. The encoded protein is CAISESGSTYNEQFF.

The chain carries TRBV10-2 and TRBJ2-4, with a weak D call TRBD1 (5 bases). V dropped 0 bases and J dropped 0 bases, with 12 bases sitting between them. The CDR3 length is 17 residues. Germline CDR1 reads WSHSY; CDR2 reads SAAADI. This CDR3 reads CASSESRQLIAKNIQYF. DNA of the CDR3: TGCGCCAGCAGTGAGTCGAGACAGCTTATAGCCAAAAACATTCAGTACTTC.

V gene TRBV20-1 combines with J gene TRBJ2-5; 9 positions agree with TRBD1. Germline-derived CDR1 and CDR2 are DFQATT and SNEGSKA (reference sequence). Losses at the gene ends were 5 bases for V and 5 bases for J; bases not matched to a gene: 9. The CDR3 has 14 amino acids. The CDR3 coding sequence is TGCAGTGCTCGCCGGGACAGGGAGAGGGAGACCCAGTACTTC. This sequence encodes CSARRDRERETQYF.

V and J are TRBV6-6 and TRBJ1-1; D is unresolved. Per the germline V gene, CDR1 is MNHNY and CDR2 is SVGAGI (reference sequence). The CDR3 covers 16 residues. V was cut by 2 bases and J by 3 bases, with 16 bases left in between. The chain's CDR3 is CASSYRGRGRHTEAFF. For the CDR3, the DNA is TGTGCCAGCAGTTACCGCGGGAGAGGAAGGCACACTGAAGCTTTCTTT.

The rearrangement uses TRBV25-1 and TRBJ1-3; 7 nucleotides line up with TRBD1. The CDR3 totals 16 residues. Per the germline V gene, CDR1 is MGHDK and CDR2 is SYGVNS. Germline trimming cut 5 bases from V and 0 bases from J; bases unmatched to any gene: 7. The CDR3 nucleotides read TGTGCCAGCAGTACCGGGACAGCGATCTCTGGAAACACCATATATTTT. This translates into CASSTGTAISGNTIYF.

This chain uses TRBV20-1 with TRBJ2-7; TRBD2 aligns across 7 bases. After removal of 6 bases from V and 2 bases from J, the junction contained 10 bases not matched to a gene. The CDR3 has 14 residues. Germline V gives CDR1 DFQATT, CDR2 SNEGSKA (reference sequence). The CDR3: CSAHSGQTPYEQYF. CDR3 nucleotides: TGCAGTGCCCATAGCGGGCAAACCCCCTACGAGCAGTACTTC.

The chain recombines TRBV7-2 with TRBJ2-1; 9 bases are a match to TRBD1. CDR1 is SGHTA, CDR2 FQGNSA, per germline. This CDR3 region has 14 residues. After removal of 1 base from V and 6 bases from J, the junction contained 1 base not matched to a gene. CDR3 nucleotide sequence: TGTGCCAGCAGCTTAGGGACAGGGGTCAATGAGCAGTTCTTC. As protein: CASSLGTGVNEQFF.

The gene calls are TRBV11-2 and TRBJ1-2; 8 bases agree with TRBD1. Trimming cost V 2 bases and J 7 bases; bases outside gene matches: 3. The length of the CDR3 is 13 residues. Looked up from germline, CDR1 is SGHAT and CDR2 is FQNNGV. The CDR3 DNA is TGTGCCAGCAGCTTACAGGGGGCATTTGGCTACACCTTC. Amino acid sequence: CASSLQGAFGYTF.